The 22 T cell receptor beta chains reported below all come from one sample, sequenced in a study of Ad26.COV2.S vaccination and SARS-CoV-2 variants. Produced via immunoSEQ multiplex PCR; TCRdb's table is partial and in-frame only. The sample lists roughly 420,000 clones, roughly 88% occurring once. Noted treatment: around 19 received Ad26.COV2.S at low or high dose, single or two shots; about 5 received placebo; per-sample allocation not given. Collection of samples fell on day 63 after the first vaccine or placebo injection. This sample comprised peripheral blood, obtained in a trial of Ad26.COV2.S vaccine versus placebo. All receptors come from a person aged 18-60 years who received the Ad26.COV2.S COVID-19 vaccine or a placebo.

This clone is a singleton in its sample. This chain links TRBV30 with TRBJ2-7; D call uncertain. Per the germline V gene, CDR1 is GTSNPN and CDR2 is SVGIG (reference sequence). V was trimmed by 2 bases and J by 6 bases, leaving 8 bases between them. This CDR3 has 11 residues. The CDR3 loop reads CAWSLQSEQYF. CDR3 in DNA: TGTGCCTGGAGTCTGCAATCCGAGCAGTACTTC.

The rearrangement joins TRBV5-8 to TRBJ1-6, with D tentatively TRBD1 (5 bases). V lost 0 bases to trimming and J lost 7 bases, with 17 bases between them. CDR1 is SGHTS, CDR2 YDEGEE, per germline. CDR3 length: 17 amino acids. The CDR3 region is CASSLVGGGPRNSPLHF. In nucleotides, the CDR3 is TGTGCCAGCAGCTTGGTGGGGGGGGGACCTCGGAATTCACCCCTCCACTTT.

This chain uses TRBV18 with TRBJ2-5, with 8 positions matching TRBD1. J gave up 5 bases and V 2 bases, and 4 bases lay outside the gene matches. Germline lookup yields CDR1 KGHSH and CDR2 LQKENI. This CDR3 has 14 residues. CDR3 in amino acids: CASSPETGEETQYF. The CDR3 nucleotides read TGTGCCAGCTCACCAGAGACAGGGGAGGAGACCCAGTACTTC.

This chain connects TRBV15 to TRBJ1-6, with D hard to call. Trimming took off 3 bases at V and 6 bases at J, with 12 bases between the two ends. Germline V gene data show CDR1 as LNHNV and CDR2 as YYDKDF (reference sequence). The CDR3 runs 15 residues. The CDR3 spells CATSSGRRGNSPLHF. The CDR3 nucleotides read TGTGCCACCAGCAGCGGACGACGGGGTAATTCACCCCTCCACTTT.

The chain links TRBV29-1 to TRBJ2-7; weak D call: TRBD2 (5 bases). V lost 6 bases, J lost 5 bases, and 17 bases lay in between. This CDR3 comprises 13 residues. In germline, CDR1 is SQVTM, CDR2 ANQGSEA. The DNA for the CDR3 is TGCAGCGTAAATCGGGGTGGATTCGACGAGCAGTACTTC. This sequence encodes CSVNRGGFDEQYF.

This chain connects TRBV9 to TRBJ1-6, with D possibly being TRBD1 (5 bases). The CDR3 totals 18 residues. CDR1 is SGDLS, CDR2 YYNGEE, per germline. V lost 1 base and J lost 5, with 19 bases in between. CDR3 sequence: CASSVSIEAGGDNSPLHF. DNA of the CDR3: TGTGCCAGCAGCGTATCCATAGAAGCCGGGGGAGATAATTCACCCCTCCACTTT.

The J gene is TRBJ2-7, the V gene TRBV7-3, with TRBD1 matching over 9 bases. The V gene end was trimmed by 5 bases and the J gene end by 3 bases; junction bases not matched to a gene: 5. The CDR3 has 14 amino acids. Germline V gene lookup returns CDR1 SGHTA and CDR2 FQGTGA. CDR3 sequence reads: CASSPSTGGYEQYF. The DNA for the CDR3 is TGTGCCAGCAGCCCCTCGACAGGGGGCTACGAGCAGTACTTC.

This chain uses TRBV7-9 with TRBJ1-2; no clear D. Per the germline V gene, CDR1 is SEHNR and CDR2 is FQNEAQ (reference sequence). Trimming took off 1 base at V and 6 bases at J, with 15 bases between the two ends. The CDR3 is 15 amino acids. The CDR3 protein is CASSLEDGYLDGYTF. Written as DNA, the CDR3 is TGTGCCAGCAGCTTAGAGGACGGATACTTGGATGGCTACACCTTC.

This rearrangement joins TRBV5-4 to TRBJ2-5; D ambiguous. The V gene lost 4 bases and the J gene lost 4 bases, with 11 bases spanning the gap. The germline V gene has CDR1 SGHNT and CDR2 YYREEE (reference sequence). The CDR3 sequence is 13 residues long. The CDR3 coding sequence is TGTGCCAGCAGCGGCGACGGACCAGAGACCCAGTACTTC. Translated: CASSGDGPETQYF.

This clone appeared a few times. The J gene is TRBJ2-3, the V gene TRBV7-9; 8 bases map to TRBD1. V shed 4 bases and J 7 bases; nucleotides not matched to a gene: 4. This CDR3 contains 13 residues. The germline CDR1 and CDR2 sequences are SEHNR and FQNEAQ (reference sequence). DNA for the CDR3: TGTGCCAGCAGCTGGGGGACAGGATATACGCAGTATTTT. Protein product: CASSWGTGYTQYF.

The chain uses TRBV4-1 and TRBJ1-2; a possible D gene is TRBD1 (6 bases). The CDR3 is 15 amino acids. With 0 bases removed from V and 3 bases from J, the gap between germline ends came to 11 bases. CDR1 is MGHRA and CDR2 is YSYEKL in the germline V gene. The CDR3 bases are TGCGCCAGCAGCCAAGAAATCGGGACATACTATGGCTACACCTTC. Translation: CASSQEIGTYYGYTF.

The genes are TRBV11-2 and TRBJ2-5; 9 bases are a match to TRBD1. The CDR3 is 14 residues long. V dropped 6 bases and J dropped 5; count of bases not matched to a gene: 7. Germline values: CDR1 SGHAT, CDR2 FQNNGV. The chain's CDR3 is CASSTQGARETQYF. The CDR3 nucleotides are TGTGCCAGCAGTACACAGGGGGCGAGGGAGACCCAGTACTTC.

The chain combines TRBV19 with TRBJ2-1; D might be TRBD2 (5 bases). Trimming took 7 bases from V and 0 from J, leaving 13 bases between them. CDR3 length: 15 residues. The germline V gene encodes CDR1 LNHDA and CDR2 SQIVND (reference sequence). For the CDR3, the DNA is TGTGCCAGTAACCCATCGGGGAGCTCCTACAATGAGCAGTTCTTC. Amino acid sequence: CASNPSGSSYNEQFF.

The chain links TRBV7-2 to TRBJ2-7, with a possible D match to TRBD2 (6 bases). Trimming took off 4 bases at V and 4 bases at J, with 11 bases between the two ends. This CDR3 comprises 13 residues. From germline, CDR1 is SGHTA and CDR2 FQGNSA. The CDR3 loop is CASSSLLAYEQYF. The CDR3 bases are TGTGCCAGCAGCTCCCTACTAGCTTACGAGCAGTACTTC.

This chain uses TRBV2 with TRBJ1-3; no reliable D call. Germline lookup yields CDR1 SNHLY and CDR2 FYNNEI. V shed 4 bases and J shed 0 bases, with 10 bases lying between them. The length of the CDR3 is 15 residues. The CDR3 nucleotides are TGTGCCAGCAGTGTTACGGGGAGCTCTGGAAACACCATATATTTT. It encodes CASSVTGSSGNTIYF. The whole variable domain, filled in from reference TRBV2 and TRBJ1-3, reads EPEVTQTPSHQVTQMGQEVILRCVPISNHLYFYWYRQILGQKVEFLVSFYNNEISEKSEIFDDQFSVERPDGSNFTLKIRSTKLEDSAMYFCASSVTGSSGNTIYFGEGSWLTVV.

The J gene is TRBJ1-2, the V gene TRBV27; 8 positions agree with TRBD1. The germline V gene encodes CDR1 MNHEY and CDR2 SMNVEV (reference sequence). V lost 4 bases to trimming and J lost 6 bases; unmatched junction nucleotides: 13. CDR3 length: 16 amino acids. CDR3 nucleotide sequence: TGTGCCAGCAGTTCACCCTGGACAGGGCACATGGATGGCTACACCTTC. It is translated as CASSSPWTGHMDGYTF.

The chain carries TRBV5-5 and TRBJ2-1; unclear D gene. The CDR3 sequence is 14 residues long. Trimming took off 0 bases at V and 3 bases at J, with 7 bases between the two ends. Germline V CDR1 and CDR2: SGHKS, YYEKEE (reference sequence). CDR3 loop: CASSLVGIYNEQFF. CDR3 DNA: TGTGCCAGCAGCTTGGTTGGGATCTACAATGAGCAGTTCTTC. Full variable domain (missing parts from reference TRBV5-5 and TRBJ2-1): DAGVTQSPTHLIKTRGQQVTLRCSPISGHKSVSWYQQVLGQGPQFIFQYYEKEERGRGNFPDRFSARQFPNYSSELNVNALLLGDSALYLCASSLVGIYNEQFFGPGTRLTVL.

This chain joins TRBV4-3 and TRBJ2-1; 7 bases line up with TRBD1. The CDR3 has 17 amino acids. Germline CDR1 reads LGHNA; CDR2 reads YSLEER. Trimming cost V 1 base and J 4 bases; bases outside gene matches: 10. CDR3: CASSQGGVGTAYNEQFF. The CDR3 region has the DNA TGCGCCAGCAGCCAAGGTGGGGTCGGGACAGCGTACAATGAGCAGTTCTTC.

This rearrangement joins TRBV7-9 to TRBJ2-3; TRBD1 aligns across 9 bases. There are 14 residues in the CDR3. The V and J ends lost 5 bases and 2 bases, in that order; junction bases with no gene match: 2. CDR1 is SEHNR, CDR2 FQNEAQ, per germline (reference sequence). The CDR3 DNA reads TGTGCCAGCAGCCGGACAGGGGACACAGATACGCAGTATTTT. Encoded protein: CASSRTGDTDTQYF. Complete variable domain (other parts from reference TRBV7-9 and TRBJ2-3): DTGVSQNPRHKITKRGQNVTFRCDPISEHNRLYWYRQTLGQGPEFLTYFQNEAQLEKSRLLSDRFSAERPKGSFSTLEIQRTEQGDSAMYLCASSRTGDTDTQYFGPGTRLTVL.

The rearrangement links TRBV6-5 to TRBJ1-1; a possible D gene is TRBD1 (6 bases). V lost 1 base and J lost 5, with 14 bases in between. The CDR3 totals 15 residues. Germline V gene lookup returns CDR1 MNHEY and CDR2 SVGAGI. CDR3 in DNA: TGTGCCAGCAGTTACTACACAGACAGGAGGACTGAAGCTTTCTTT. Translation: CASSYYTDRRTEAFF.

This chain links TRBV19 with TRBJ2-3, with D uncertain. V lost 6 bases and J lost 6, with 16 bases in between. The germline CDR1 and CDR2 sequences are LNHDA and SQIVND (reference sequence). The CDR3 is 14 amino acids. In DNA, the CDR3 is TGTGCCAGTAGCCTCCTTTCGACAACGGATACGCAGTATTTT. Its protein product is CASSLLSTTDTQYF.

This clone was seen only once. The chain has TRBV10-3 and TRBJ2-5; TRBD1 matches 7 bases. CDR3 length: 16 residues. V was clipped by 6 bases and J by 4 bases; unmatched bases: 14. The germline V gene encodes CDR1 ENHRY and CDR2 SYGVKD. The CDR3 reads CAISSPDRDLGETQYF. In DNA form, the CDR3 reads TGTGCCATCAGCTCACCCGACAGGGATCTCGGAGAGACCCAGTACTTC.